These 28 T cell receptor beta chains were all obtained from the same sample, sequenced in a study of cytomegalovirus exposure and HLA in healthy donors. The PCR made use of 60 Vbeta and 13 Jbeta primers. The assay was immunoSEQ multiplex PCR, and TCRdb's table has in-frame clones only and misses some. The data show roughly 120,000 clones, with less than 80% seen just once and 6.6% held by the top ten. The sample taken for sequencing was PBMCs. These receptors all come from a man aged 35-49 years in good health and CMV-seropositive.

Of note for this clone: At one boundary the junction diverges from the germline segment, which might be a read error. The same CDR3 can be traced to other DNA sequences in this sample. This sequence joins TRBV28 and TRBJ2-5, with 9 bases identical to TRBD1. Germline V lookup: CDR1 MDHEN, CDR2 SYDVKM. CDR3 length: 17 residues. The DNA of the CDR3 is TGTGCCAGCAGTTCTCAGATAGGACAGGGGAGGGAAGAGACTCAGTACTTC. Translating it yields CASSSQIGQGREETQYF.

The J gene is TRBJ2-6, the V gene TRBV27, with 8 bases identical to TRBD1. The CDR3 runs 17 residues. CDR1 MNHEY and CDR2 SMNVEV come from the germline V gene (reference sequence). V was pared by 5 bases and J by 0 bases, with 6 bases of the junction left unmatched. The CDR3 protein is CASSMWTGPSGANVLTF. In nucleotides, the CDR3 is TGTGCCAGCAGTATGTGGACAGGGCCCTCTGGGGCCAACGTCCTGACTTTC.

The chain is built from TRBV6-6 and TRBJ2-3, with 8 bases matching TRBD2. The CDR3 sequence is 15 residues long. The germline V gene has CDR1 MNHNY and CDR2 SVGAGI (reference sequence). Trimming took 2 bases from V and 0 from J; bases not matched to a gene: 1. For the CDR3, the DNA is TGTGCCAGCAGTTACGGCGGGGGGAGCACAGATACGCAGTATTTT. It translates to CASSYGGGSTDTQYF.

This chain links TRBV27 with TRBJ1-2; D uncertain. The CDR3 is 11 residues long. V lost 8 bases and J lost 2, with 6 bases in between. Germline values: CDR1 MNHEY, CDR2 SMNVEV (reference sequence). The CDR3 sequence is CASGWNYGYTF. CDR3 DNA sequence: TGTGCCAGCGGCTGGAACTATGGCTACACCTTC.

This sequence joins TRBV7-4 and TRBJ2-7; 7 nucleotides align to TRBD1. Per germline, CDR1 SGHVT and CDR2 SQSDAQ. The CDR3 length is 15 residues. The V segment lost 3 bases and the J segment 6 bases; nucleotides outside the gene matches: 11. The DNA for the CDR3 is TGTGCCAGCAGCTTTCGCTGGACAGGCATCGTCGAGCAGTACTTC. Translating it yields CASSFRWTGIVEQYF.

This chain joins TRBV7-8 and TRBJ1-3; D remains ambiguous. This CDR3 contains 14 residues. Per germline, CDR1 SGHVS and CDR2 FQNEAQ. Trimming removed 6 bases at V and 0 bases at J, with 9 bases between. The chain's CDR3 is CASRGGRSGNTIYF. The CDR3 DNA follows: TGTGCCAGCAGGGGAGGCCGCTCTGGAAACACCATATATTTT.

This chain's CDR3 is CAWTPDRNQPQHF. The CDR3 nucleotides are TGTGCCTGGACCCCGGACAGGAATCAGCCCCAGCATTTT. The chain employs TRBV30 and TRBJ1-5, with TRBD1 matching over 7 bases. Germline values: CDR1 GTSNPN, CDR2 SVGIG (reference sequence). The CDR3 is 13 amino acids. V was pared by 4 bases and J by 4 bases, with 4 bases of the junction left unmatched.

The genes are TRBV9 and TRBJ1-3, with unresolved D. The CDR3 runs 13 residues. The V and J ends lost 1 base and 8 bases respectively, with 10 bases between them. Germline V lookup: CDR1 SGDLS, CDR2 YYNGEE. CDR3 sequence (DNA): TGTGCCAGCAGCGTATCAAATAGAGACACCATATATTTT. Protein sequence: CASSVSNRDTIYF.

The J gene is TRBJ1-4, the V gene TRBV11-2, with D uncertain. Germline-derived CDR1 and CDR2 are SGHAT and FQNNGV. V shed 1 base and J shed 2 bases, with 14 bases lying between them. The length of the CDR3 is 17 residues. Here the CDR3 DNA reads TGTGCCAGCAGCTTAGGGGGAGGGAGGGTTACTAATGAAAAACTGTTTTTT. Translating gives CASSLGGGRVTNEKLFF.

The chain is built from TRBV18 and TRBJ2-5, with TRBD2 as a possible D gene (5 bases). With 4 bases removed from V and 2 bases from J, the gap between germline ends came to 8 bases. Germline assignment: CDR1 KGHSH and CDR2 LQKENI. The CDR3 is made up of 13 amino acids. CDR3 DNA: TGTGCCAGCTCACGGTCGGGGCAAGAGACCCAGTACTTC. Its protein is CASSRSGQETQYF.

V gene TRBV30 combines with J gene TRBJ2-1; possibly TRBD1 for D (5 bases). V was trimmed by 5 bases and J by 7 bases, leaving 12 bases between them. This CDR3 region has 12 residues. The germline gives CDR1 GTSNPN, CDR2 SVGIG (reference sequence). CDR3 DNA: TGTGCCTGGGGACAAATGGGGAATGAGCAGTTCTTC. Its protein is CAWGQMGNEQFF.

The chain recombines TRBV7-9 with TRBJ2-2; maybe TRBD1 (5 bases). In germline, CDR1 is SEHNR, CDR2 FQNEAQ (reference sequence). There are 16 residues in the CDR3. Deletions cut 5 bases from V and 5 bases from J, with 18 bases between. CDR3 DNA sequence: TGTGCCAGCAGCCTAGTACAGGTAGACTGGACCGGGGAGCTGTTTTTT. It specifies CASSLVQVDWTGELFF.

V usage is TRBV6-6 and J usage is TRBJ1-1; 8 positions match TRBD1. Trimming at V came to 7 bases and at J to 4 bases, leaving 11 bases not matched to a gene. CDR3 length equals 15 residues. Germline CDR1 is MNHNY and CDR2 is SVGAGI (reference sequence). CDR3 nucleotides: TGTGCCAGCACCCTGACAGGGGTGAGTCTCACTGAAGCTTTCTTT. It specifies CASTLTGVSLTEAFF.

The chain links TRBV2 to TRBJ1-2, with 7 bases identical to TRBD1. The CDR3 has 14 amino acids. V was pared by 6 bases and J by 3 bases, with 7 bases of the junction left unmatched. Germline-derived CDR1 and CDR2 are SNHLY and FYNNEI. The DNA for the CDR3 is TGTGCCAGCAGGATCACAGGGGACGACTATGGCTACACCTTC. Its translation: CASRITGDDYGYTF.

In its sample, this clone was seen a few times. The gene calls are TRBV5-1 and TRBJ2-3; D perhaps matches TRBD1 (6 bases). This CDR3 is built from 13 residues. Germline CDR1 and CDR2: SGHRS and YFSETQ. The V gene lost 2 bases and the J gene lost 6 bases, with 10 bases spanning the gap. For the CDR3, the DNA is TGCGCCAGCAGCTTAGGGGGAATTGATACGCAGTATTTT. Protein sequence: CASSLGGIDTQYF.

The chain recombines TRBV5-1 with TRBJ2-3; 12 nucleotides match TRBD2. The CDR3 runs to 16 residues. Germline CDR1 is SGHRS and CDR2 is YFSETQ. Trimming at V came to 5 bases and at J to 0 bases, leaving 4 bases not matched to a gene. The CDR3 reads CASSTSGRSSTDTQYF. The CDR3, as DNA: TGCGCCAGCAGTACTAGCGGGAGGTCTAGCACAGATACGCAGTATTTT.

The table lists this clone with a few counts. This chain links TRBV6-5 with TRBJ1-5, with D hard to call. Germline CDR1 is MNHEY and CDR2 is SVGAGI. V was cut by 5 bases and J by 2 bases, with 10 bases left in between. This CDR3 region has 14 residues. The CDR3 sequence: CASSEGEGNQPQHF. CDR3 DNA: TGTGCCAGCAGTGAGGGAGAGGGCAATCAGCCCCAGCATTTT.

CDR3 DNA: TGTGCCAGCAGCCAATCACCTCATCCGGGACTAGCGGGGGAGGGGCAAGAGACCCAGTACTTC. Its protein is CASSQSPHPGLAGEGQETQYF. J is TRBJ2-5 and V is TRBV4-2; 14 bases align to TRBD2. Germline V gene data show CDR1 as LGHNA and CDR2 as YNFKEQ. Losses at the gene ends were 2 bases for V and 2 bases for J; bases not matched to a gene: 16. There are 21 residues in the CDR3.

This clone was recorded many times. The chain uses TRBV27 and TRBJ2-1; TRBD1 might be the D (5 bases). Germline CDR1 is MNHEY and CDR2 is SMNVEV (reference sequence). Between the trimmed V and J ends, which lost 4 bases and 10 bases, there was a span of 8 bases. The CDR3 covers 11 residues. CDR3 sequence: CASSSWGEQFF. CDR3 nucleotide sequence: TGTGCCAGCAGTTCGTGGGGCGAGCAGTTCTTC.

The V gene is TRBV5-6, the J gene TRBJ1-5, with TRBD1 as a possible D gene (5 bases). There are 19 residues in the CDR3. CDR1 is SGHDT and CDR2 is YYEEEE in the germline V gene. The V gene lost 1 base and the J gene lost 2 bases, with 22 bases spanning the gap. CDR3 sequence reads: CASSLRRQGLGMGNQPQHF. CDR3 DNA: TGTGCCAGCAGCTTGAGGCGGCAGGGCCTAGGGATGGGCAATCAGCCCCAGCATTTT.

This clone was seen more than once but under ten times. The chain links TRBV27 to TRBJ2-2; D might be TRBD2 (6 bases). Germline assignment: CDR1 MNHEY and CDR2 SMNVEV (reference sequence). The CDR3 sequence is 14 residues long. V lost 6 bases to trimming and J lost 1 base, with 9 bases between them. CDR3: CASSHGGNTGELFF. The DNA of the CDR3 is TGTGCCAGCAGCCACGGGGGGAACACCGGGGAGCTGTTTTTT.

This rearrangement joins TRBV5-1 to TRBJ1-1, with TRBD1 identical over 7 bases. Trimming cost V 2 bases and J 0 bases; bases outside gene matches: 10. This CDR3 spans 17 amino acids. CDR1 is SGHRS, CDR2 YFSETQ, per germline. The chain's CDR3 is CASSLVGTALMNTEAFF. The CDR3 DNA reads as TGCGCCAGCAGCTTAGTGGGGACAGCTCTCATGAACACTGAAGCTTTCTTT.

This chain's CDR3 is CASSRRDSPINEQFF. CDR3 bases: TGTGCCAGCAGCCGACGGGACAGCCCAATCAATGAGCAGTTCTTC. The genes are TRBV11-3 and TRBJ2-1; 7 positions agree with TRBD1. V trimming: 5 bases; J trimming: 6 bases; junction bases outside the gene matches: 10. Germline V lookup: CDR1 SGHNT, CDR2 YENEEA. CDR3 length: 15 amino acids.

This clone was seen more than once but under ten times. The rearrangement uses TRBV7-9 and TRBJ1-1; D ambiguous. Germline lookup yields CDR1 SEHNR and CDR2 FQNEAQ (reference sequence). Between the trimmed V and J ends, which lost 1 base and 6 bases, there was a span of 12 bases. The CDR3 has 14 amino acids. DNA for the CDR3: TGTGCCAGCAGCTTAGAGGCCATGGGCGCTGAAGCTTTCTTT. Its translation is CASSLEAMGAEAFF.

The gene calls are TRBV7-2 and TRBJ1-1; 8 nucleotides line up with TRBD1. This CDR3 comprises 14 residues. V dropped 5 bases and J dropped 3; count of bases not matched to a gene: 5. Germline V gene lookup returns CDR1 SGHTA and CDR2 FQGNSA. DNA of the CDR3: TGTGCCAGCAGCAACAGGGGGGGGGACACTGAAGCTTTCTTT. This translates into CASSNRGGDTEAFF.

The V call is TRBV28, the J call TRBJ2-7; a possible D gene is TRBD1 (7 bases). V lost 2 bases to trimming and J lost 0 bases, with 11 bases between them. Germline lookup yields CDR1 MDHEN and CDR2 SYDVKM. The CDR3 totals 15 residues. The CDR3 region is CASSLGGGPSYEQYF. The CDR3 DNA reads as TGTGCCAGCAGTTTAGGAGGGGGCCCCTCCTACGAGCAGTACTTC.

The chain is built from TRBV2 and TRBJ2-5; the match to TRBD1 covers 7 bases. The DNA end favors TRBJ2-7, so the J call may be wrong. Germline-derived CDR1 and CDR2 are SNHLY and FYNNEI. The CDR3 covers 14 residues. CDR3 in amino acids: CASRETGLNYEQYF. CDR3 in DNA: TGTGCCAGCAGGGAGACAGGGTTGAACTACGAGCAGTACTTC.

The chain links TRBV19 to TRBJ1-5; TRBD1 agrees at 7 bases. CDR1 and CDR2 (germline): LNHDA, SQIVND (reference sequence). Trimming took 5 bases from V and 4 from J; bases not matched to a gene: 11. CDR3 length equals 16 residues. CDR3 bases: TGTGCCAGTAGTCCCAGGACAGGTGGTCCAAATCAGCCCCAGCATTTT. It encodes CASSPRTGGPNQPQHF.